The next 13 T cell receptor beta chains were all read from a single sample in a study of CD8+CD57+ T cells in acquired aplastic anemia. All sequencing subjects had displayed CD8+CD57+ cell expansion on flow cytometry. It was genomic DNA that served as the template for profiling TCR beta VDJ and CDR3. TCRdb fed the reads into MiXCR, producing one record per CDR3 protein. This sample has 150,000 to 200,000 distinct CDR3 sequences, with around 50% found just once. What was sequenced was sorted CD4+, CD8+, or CD8+CD57+ T cells (not recorded which) from PBMCs. The receptors were gathered from a human donor with aplastic anemia.

V is TRBV15 and J is TRBJ1-1, with D possibly matching TRBD1 (5 bases). The CDR3 is 16 residues long. V was cut by 2 bases and J by 3 bases, with 16 bases left in between. Per germline, CDR1 LNHNV and CDR2 YYDKDF (reference sequence). The DNA for the CDR3 is TGTGCCACCAGCAGACCTACGGAGGGGCGTGACACTGAAGCTTTCTTT. It yields the protein CATSRPTEGRDTEAFF.

This clonotype has ten or more counts. This sequence joins TRBV2 and TRBJ2-5; D is perhaps TRBD1 (5 bases). This CDR3 has 14 residues. Looked up from germline, CDR1 is SNHLY and CDR2 is FYNNEI. V was shortened by 3 bases and J by 5 bases, with 13 bases between the two germline ends. CDR3 bases: TGTGCCAGCAGTGATTTTAGGGGCCGGGAGACCCAGTACTTC. Encoded protein: CASSDFRGRETQYF. Looking up the rest from reference TRBV2 and TRBJ2-5 gives the full variable domain: EPEVTQTPSHQVTQMGQEVILRCVPISNHLYFYWYRQILGQKVEFLVSFYNNEISEKSEIFDDQFSVERPDGSNFTLKIRSTKLEDSAMYFCASSDFRGRETQYFGPGTRLLVL.

This clonotype was detected only a few times. Since the CDR3 does not end with the conserved phenylalanine or tryptophan, this likely comes from a read error. The chain's CDR3 is CSAPRGGATGRGTQYS. DNA for the CDR3: TGCAGTGCCCCCCGTGGAGGGGCCACGGGGCGGGGGACTCAGTACTCC. The gene calls are TRBV20-1 and TRBJ2-5, with 7 bases matching TRBD2. The V and J ends lost 6 bases and 11 bases, in that order; junction bases with no gene match: 24. Germline assignment: CDR1 DFQATT and CDR2 SNEGSKA (reference sequence). The CDR3 is made up of 16 amino acids.

The V call is TRBV6-4, the J call TRBJ2-7; no definite D call. From germline, CDR1 is MRHNA and CDR2 SNTAGT. This CDR3 spans 14 amino acids. Trimming left V 0 bases short and J 3 bases short, with 9 bases between. CDR3 DNA: TGTGCCAGCAGTGACTCGGGGATTAGCTACGAGCAGTACTTC. Residues: CASSDSGISYEQYF.

This clonotype was recorded at least ten times. This chain links TRBV6-1 with TRBJ1-5, with D uncertain. CDR3 length equals 15 residues. Trimming stripped 6 bases from V and 3 bases from J, with 15 bases between. Germline values: CDR1 MNHNS, CDR2 SASEGT. CDR3 in DNA: TGTGCCAGCAGGGAAACAGCGAACCCCAATCAGCCCCAGCATTTT. Protein sequence: CASRETANPNQPQHF.

This chain uses TRBV19 with TRBJ1-1; D is uncertain. Trimming stripped 4 bases from V and 7 bases from J, with 16 bases between. The CDR3 sequence is 14 residues long. Germline CDR1 reads LNHDA; CDR2 reads SQIVND (reference sequence). The DNA for the CDR3 is TGTGCCAGTAGTACCGGAAATGGGCCACATGAAGCTTTCTTT. Protein: CASSTGNGPHEAFF.

This chain uses TRBV29-1 with TRBJ2-3, with TRBD2 as a possible D gene (6 bases). The CDR3 loop spans 15 amino acids. CDR1 SQVTM and CDR2 ANQGSEA come from the germline V gene. Trimming pared 4 bases from V and 4 bases from J, leaving 18 bases between. The CDR3, as DNA: TGCAGCGTTGGTGGAGCGGGCTTACGAGCAGATACGCAGTATTTT. It yields the protein CSVGGAGLRADTQYF.

A note on this clonotype: The junction departs from germline at one end; a sequencing error may be responsible. This chain links TRBV2 with TRBJ1-6; D is unresolved. The CDR3 totals 12 residues. The germline V gene encodes CDR1 SNHLY and CDR2 FYNNEI. The chain's CDR3 is CASSDSNSHLHF. In nucleotides, the CDR3 is TGTGCCAGCAGTGACAGTAATTCACACCTCCACTTT.

Note on this clonotype: It may be a read error: a sequence one base away is much more abundant. The chain recombines TRBV19 with TRBJ1-2, with 10 bases matching TRBD1. This CDR3 spans 14 amino acids. Germline V gene lookup returns CDR1 LNHDA and CDR2 SQIVND (reference sequence). The CDR3 DNA reads as TGTGCCAGTAGTCCCCGGGACAGGGGTTATGGCTACATCTTC. Protein sequence: CASSPRDRGYGYIF.

The table lists this clonotype with many counts. CDR3 DNA: TGTGCCAGCAGTGTAAGGGTATCAGAGGGCTACACCTTC. Protein product: CASSVRVSEGYTF. This chain joins TRBV6-1 and TRBJ1-2; D gene ambiguous. The ends were cut back, 4 bases at V and 8 bases at J, with 14 bases in the middle. Germline V lookup: CDR1 MNHNS, CDR2 SASEGT. The CDR3 is made up of 13 amino acids.

This clonotype appeared many times. The chain employs TRBV7-8 and TRBJ1-2, with D hard to call. V lost 1 base, J lost 4 bases, and 13 bases lay in between. There are 15 residues in the CDR3. CDR1 is SGHVS, CDR2 FQNEAQ, per germline. The CDR3 DNA is TGTGCCAGCAGCTTAGACGAGTTGTCTATCTATGGCTACACCTTC. Translating it yields CASSLDELSIYGYTF.

The J gene is TRBJ2-7, the V gene TRBV15; possibly TRBD2 for D (7 bases). Trimming left V 3 bases short and J 2 bases short, with 20 bases between. The CDR3 covers 17 residues. From germline, CDR1 is LNHNV and CDR2 YYDKDF (reference sequence). This CDR3 is CATSSQGGGGSTYEQYF. The CDR3 region has the DNA TGTGCCACCAGCAGCCAAGGAGGGGGAGGGTCCACCTACGAGCAGTACTTC.

This clonotype was seen only once. The chain employs TRBV2 and TRBJ2-7; D may be TRBD2 (6 bases). This CDR3 is 16 amino acids long. Looked up from germline, CDR1 is SNHLY and CDR2 is FYNNEI. The V end lost 5 bases, the J end lost 4 bases, and 21 bases lay between the germline ends. The CDR3, as DNA: TGTGCCAGCAGTTTTGGTCGGAGGAGGGGTGGGTACGAGCAGTACTTC. Protein: CASSFGRRRGGYEQYF. Complete variable domain (other parts from reference TRBV2 and TRBJ2-7): EPEVTQTPSHQVTQMGQEVILRCVPISNHLYFYWYRQILGQKVEFLVSFYNNEISEKSEIFDDQFSVERPDGSNFTLKIRSTKLEDSAMYFCASSFGRRRGGYEQYFGPGTRLTVT.